This T cell receptor (beta chain) was observed in a study of preoperative IRX-2 immunotherapy in early breast cancer. Treatment: preoperative locoregional IRX-2 cytokine immunotherapy. CDR1 is SGDLS, CDR2 YYNGEE, per germline. The CDR3 has 15 amino acids. V was pared by 4 bases and J by 3 bases, with 17 bases between. The table came from immunoSEQ multiplex PCR; TCRdb's copy has only in-frame clones and leaves some out. The table lists 20,000 to 30,000 clones, approximately 90% of them singletons. The V call is TRBV9, the J call TRBJ2-7; D gene unclear. This TCR was sampled from a human donor with breast cancer. The specimen was tumor tissue, collected after IRX-2 immunotherapy. The CDR3 sequence is CASSPFGDLDYEQYF. CDR3 bases: TGTGCCAGCAGCCCTTTCGGAGACCTCGACTACGAGCAGTACTTC.